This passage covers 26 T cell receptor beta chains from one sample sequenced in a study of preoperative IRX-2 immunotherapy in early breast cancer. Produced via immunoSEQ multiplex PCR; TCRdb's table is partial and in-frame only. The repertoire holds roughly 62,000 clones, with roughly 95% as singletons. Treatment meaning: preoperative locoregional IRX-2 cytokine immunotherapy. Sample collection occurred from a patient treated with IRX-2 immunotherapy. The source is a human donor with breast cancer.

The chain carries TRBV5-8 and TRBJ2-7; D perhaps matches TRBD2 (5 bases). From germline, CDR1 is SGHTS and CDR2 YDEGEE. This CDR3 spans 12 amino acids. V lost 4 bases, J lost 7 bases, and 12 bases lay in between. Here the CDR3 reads CASSPSSGEQYF. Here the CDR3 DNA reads TGTGCCAGCAGCCCATCCTCGGGGGAGCAGTACTTC.

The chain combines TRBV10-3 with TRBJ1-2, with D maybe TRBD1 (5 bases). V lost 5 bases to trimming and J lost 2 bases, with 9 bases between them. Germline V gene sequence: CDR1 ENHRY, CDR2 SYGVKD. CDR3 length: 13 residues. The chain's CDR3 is CAISRDGNYGYTF. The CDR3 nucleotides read TGTGCCATCAGTCGGGACGGGAACTATGGCTACACCTTC.

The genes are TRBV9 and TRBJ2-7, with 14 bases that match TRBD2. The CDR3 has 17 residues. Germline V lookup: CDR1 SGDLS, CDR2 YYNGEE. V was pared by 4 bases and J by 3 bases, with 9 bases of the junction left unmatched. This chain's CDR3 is CASSTSGTSGSLYEQYF. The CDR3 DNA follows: TGTGCCAGCAGCACCTCCGGGACTAGCGGGAGTCTCTACGAGCAGTACTTC.

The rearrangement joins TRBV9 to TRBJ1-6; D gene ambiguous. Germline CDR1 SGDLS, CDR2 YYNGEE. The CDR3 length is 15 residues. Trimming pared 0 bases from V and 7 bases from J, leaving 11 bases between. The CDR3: CASSVGFGINSPLHF. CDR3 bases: TGTGCCAGCAGCGTAGGATTTGGGATCAATTCACCCCTCCACTTT.

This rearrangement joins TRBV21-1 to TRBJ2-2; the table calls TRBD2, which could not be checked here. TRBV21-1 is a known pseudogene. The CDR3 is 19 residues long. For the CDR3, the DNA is TGTGCCAGCGAACCCGAAGTAGCGGGAGAGCTTTGGCGGACCGGGGAGCTGTTTTTT. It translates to CASEPEVAGELWRTGELFF.

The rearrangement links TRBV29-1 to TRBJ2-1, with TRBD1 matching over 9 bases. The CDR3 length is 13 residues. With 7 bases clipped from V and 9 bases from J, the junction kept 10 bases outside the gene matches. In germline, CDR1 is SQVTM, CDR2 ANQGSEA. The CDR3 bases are TGCAGCGACACAGGGGGCGTTTCAGGTGAGCAGTTCTTC. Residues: CSDTGGVSGEQFF.

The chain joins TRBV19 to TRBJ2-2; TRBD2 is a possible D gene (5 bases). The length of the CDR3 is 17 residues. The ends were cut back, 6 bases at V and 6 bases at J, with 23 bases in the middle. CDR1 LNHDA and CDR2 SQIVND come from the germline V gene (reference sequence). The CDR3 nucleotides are TGTGCCAGTAGCCTCGATGGCCCGTCGGGATGGGCCGGGGAGCTGTTTTTT. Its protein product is CASSLDGPSGWAGELFF.

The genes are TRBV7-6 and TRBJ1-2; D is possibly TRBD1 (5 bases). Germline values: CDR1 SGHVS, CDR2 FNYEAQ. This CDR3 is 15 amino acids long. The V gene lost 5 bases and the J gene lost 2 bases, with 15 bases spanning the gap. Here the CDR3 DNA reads TGTGCCAGCAGCGCGACAGCAAATCCCAACTATGGCTACACCTTC. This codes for CASSATANPNYGYTF.

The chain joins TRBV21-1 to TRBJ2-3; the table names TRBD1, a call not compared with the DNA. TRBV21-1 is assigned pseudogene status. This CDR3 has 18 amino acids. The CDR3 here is CASSATPGTGDLADTQYF. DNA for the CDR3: TGTGCCAGCAGCGCGACCCCCGGGACAGGGGATCTCGCAGATACGCAGTATTTT.

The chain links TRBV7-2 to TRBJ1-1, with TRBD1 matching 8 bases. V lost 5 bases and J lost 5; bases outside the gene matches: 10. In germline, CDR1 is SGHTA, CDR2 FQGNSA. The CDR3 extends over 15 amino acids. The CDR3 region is CASSPRTGMVTEAFF. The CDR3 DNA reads TGTGCCAGCAGCCCCAGGACAGGGATGGTAACTGAAGCTTTCTTT.

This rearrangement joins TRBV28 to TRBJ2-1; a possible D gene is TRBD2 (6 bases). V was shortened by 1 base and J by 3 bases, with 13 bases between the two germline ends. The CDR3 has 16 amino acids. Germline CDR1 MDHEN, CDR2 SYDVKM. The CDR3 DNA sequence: TGTGCCAGCAGTTTATATCGGGGGTCCGGCTACAATGAGCAGTTCTTC. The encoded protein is CASSLYRGSGYNEQFF.

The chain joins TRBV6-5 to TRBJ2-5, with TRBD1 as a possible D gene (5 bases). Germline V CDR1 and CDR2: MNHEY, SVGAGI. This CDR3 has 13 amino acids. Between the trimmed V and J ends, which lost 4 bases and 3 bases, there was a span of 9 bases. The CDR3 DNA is TGTGCCAGCAGTTGGCAGGGTGAAGAGACCCAGTACTTC. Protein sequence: CASSWQGEETQYF.

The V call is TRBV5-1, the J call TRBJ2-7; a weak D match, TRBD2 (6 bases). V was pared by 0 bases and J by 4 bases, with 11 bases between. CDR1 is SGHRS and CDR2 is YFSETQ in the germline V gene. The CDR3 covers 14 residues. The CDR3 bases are TGCGCCAGCAGCTTGGACGGACGGGGGTACGAGCAGTACTTC. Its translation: CASSLDGRGYEQYF.

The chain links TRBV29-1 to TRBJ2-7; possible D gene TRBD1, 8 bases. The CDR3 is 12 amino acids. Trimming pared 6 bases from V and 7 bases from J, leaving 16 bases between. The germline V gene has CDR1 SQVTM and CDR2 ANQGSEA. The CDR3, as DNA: TGCAGCGTGGTACAGGGGGGGAGTGAGCAGTACTTC. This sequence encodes CSVVQGGSEQYF.

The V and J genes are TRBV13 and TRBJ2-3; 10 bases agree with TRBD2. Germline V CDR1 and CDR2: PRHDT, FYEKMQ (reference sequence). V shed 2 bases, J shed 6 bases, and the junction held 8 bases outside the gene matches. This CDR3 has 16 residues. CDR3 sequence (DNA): TGTGCCAGCAGCTTAATGTCTAGCGGGAGTATTGATACGCAGTATTTT. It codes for CASSLMSSGSIDTQYF.

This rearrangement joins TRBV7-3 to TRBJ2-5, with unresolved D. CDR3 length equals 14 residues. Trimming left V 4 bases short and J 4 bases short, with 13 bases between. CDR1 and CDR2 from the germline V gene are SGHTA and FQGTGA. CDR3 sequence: CASSSQNLPETQYF. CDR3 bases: TGTGCCAGCAGCTCCCAGAATCTTCCAGAGACCCAGTACTTC.

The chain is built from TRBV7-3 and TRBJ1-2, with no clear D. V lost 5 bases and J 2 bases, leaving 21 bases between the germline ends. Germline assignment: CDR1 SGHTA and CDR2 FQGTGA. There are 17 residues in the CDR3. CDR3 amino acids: CASSHSDRQAVNYGYTF. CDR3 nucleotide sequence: TGTGCCAGCAGCCATTCCGACCGGCAGGCGGTAAACTATGGCTACACCTTC. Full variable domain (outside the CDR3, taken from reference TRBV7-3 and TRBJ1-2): GAGVSQTPSNKVTEKGKYVELRCDPISGHTALYWYRQSLGQGPEFLIYFQGTGAADDSGLPNDRFFAVRPEGSVSTLKIQRTERGDSAVYLCASSHSDRQAVNYGYTFGSGTRLTVV.

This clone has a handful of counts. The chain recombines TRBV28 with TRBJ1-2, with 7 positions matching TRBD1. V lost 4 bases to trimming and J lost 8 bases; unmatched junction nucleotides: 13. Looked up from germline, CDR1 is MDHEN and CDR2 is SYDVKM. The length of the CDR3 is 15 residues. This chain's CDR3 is CASSSSWDSGWGYTF. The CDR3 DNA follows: TGTGCCAGCAGTTCCTCCTGGGACAGCGGTTGGGGCTACACCTTC.

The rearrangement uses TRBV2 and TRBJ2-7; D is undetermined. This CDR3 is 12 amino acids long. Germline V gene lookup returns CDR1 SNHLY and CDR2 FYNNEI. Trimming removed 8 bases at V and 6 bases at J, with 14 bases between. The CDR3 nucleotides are TGTGCCAGCGGACGCCAGAGCCGCGAGCAGTACTTC. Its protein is CASGRQSREQYF.

In DNA form, the CDR3 reads TGTGCCAGCAGTTTTCAGGGATCGCGCGAGCAGTACTTC. This sequence encodes CASSFQGSREQYF. V is TRBV27 and J is TRBJ2-7; maybe TRBD1 (5 bases). Looked up from germline, CDR1 is MNHEY and CDR2 is SMNVEV (reference sequence). Trimming left V 3 bases short and J 6 bases short, with 12 bases between. The CDR3 is made up of 13 amino acids.

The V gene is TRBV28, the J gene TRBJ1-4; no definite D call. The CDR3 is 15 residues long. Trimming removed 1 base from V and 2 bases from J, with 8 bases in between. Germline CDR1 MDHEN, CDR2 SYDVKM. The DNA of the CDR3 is TGTGCCAGCAGTTTATCGGGAGCGACTAATGAAAAACTGTTTTTT. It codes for CASSLSGATNEKLFF.

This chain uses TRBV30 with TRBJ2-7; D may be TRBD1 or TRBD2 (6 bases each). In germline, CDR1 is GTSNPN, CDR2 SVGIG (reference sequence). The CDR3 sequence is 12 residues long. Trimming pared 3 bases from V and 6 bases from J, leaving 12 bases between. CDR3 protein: CAWSNWGAEQYF. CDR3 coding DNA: TGTGCCTGGAGCAATTGGGGGGCCGAGCAGTACTTC.

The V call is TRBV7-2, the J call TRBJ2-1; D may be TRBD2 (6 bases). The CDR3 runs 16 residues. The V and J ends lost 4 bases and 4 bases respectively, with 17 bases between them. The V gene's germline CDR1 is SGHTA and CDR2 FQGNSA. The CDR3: CASSSQEGTLYNEQFF. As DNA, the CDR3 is TGTGCCAGCAGCTCCCAGGAGGGCACCTTATACAATGAGCAGTTCTTC.

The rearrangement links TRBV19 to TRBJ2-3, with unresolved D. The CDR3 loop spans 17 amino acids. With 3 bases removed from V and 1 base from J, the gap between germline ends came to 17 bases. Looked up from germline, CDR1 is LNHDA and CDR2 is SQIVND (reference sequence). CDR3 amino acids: CASSIKVSQPGTDTQYF. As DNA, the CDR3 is TGTGCCAGTAGTATCAAGGTATCTCAGCCGGGCACAGATACGCAGTATTTT.

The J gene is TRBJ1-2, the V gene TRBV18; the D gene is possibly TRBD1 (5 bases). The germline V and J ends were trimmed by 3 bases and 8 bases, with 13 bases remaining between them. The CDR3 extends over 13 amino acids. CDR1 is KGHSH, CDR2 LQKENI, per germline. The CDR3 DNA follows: TGTGCCAGCTCACCGGGACGGGGGTGGGGCTACACCTTC. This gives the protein CASSPGRGWGYTF. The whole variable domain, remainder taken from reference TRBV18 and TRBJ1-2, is NAGVMQNPRHLVRRRGQEARLRCSPMKGHSHVYWYRQLPEEGLKFMVYLQKENIIDESGMPKERFSAEFPKEGPSILRIQQVVRGDSAAYFCASSPGRGWGYTFGSGTRLTVV.

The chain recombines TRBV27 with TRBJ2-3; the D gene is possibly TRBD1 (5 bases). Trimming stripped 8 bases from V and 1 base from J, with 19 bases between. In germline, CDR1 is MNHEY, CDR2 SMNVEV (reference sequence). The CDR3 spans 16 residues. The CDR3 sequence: CASGSFPQGGTDTQYF. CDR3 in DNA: TGTGCCAGCGGCTCCTTCCCGCAGGGCGGCACAGATACGCAGTATTTT.